The 23 T cell receptor beta chains listed next were all sequenced from one sample in a study of blood T cell repertoires in COVID-19. The protocol was immunoSEQ multiplex PCR, while the TCRdb copy is restricted to in-frame clones and leaves out a portion. This table has fewer than 90,000 clones, roughly 86% appearing once. Input material: peripheral blood. These receptors were taken from a man between 65 and 85 years old with acute or convalescent COVID-19.

The chain recombines TRBV9 with TRBJ2-3, with a tentative D call TRBD2 (6 bases). This CDR3 is 16 amino acids long. Germline CDR1 reads SGDLS; CDR2 reads YYNGEE. Trimming shortened V by 10 bases and J by 6 bases, and 27 bases separated the two germline ends. In nucleotides, the CDR3 is TGTGCCTTCTTCGGGTTTCTCGGGGGATCTTACGATACGCAGTATTTT. This sequence encodes CAFFGFLGGSYDTQYF.

This chain links TRBV3-1 (or the pseudogene TRBV3-2) with TRBJ2-1, with 11 bases identical to TRBD1. Germline CDR1 reads LGHDT; CDR2 reads YNNKEL (reference sequence). This CDR3 spans 15 amino acids. V lost 4 bases, J lost 7 bases, and 6 bases stayed unmatched. The CDR3 sequence is CASSPWTGGRNEQFF. The CDR3 DNA reads as TGTGCCAGCAGCCCCTGGACAGGGGGCCGGAATGAGCAGTTCTTC.

The chain employs TRBV12-3 or TRBV12-4 and TRBJ2-5, with 9 bases lining up with TRBD2. The CDR3 sequence is 12 residues long. Trimming at V came to 10 bases and at J to 5 bases, leaving 5 bases not matched to a gene. The CDR3 sequence is CATGTSLETQYF. In DNA form, the CDR3 reads TGTGCCACCGGGACTAGCCTTGAGACCCAGTACTTC.

The chain recombines TRBV5-1 with TRBJ2-1; 11 bases align to TRBD2. Germline assignment: CDR1 SGHRS and CDR2 YFSETQ. Trimming cost V 0 bases and J 8 bases; bases outside gene matches: 7. The CDR3 sequence is 16 residues long. The CDR3 coding sequence is TGCGCCAGCAGCTTGGTGACTAGCGGGGTATATGATGAGCAGTTCTTC. Protein product: CASSLVTSGVYDEQFF.

This chain links TRBV5-1 with TRBJ2-2, with 8 bases fitting TRBD2. Germline-derived CDR1 and CDR2 are SGHRS and YFSETQ. Trimming cost V 4 bases and J 7 bases; bases outside gene matches: 3. The CDR3 runs 13 residues. CDR3 nucleotide sequence: TGCGCCAGCAGCCCCGGGGGGGACGGGGAGCTGTTTTTT. This gives the protein CASSPGGDGELFF. Complete variable domain (other parts from reference TRBV5-1 and TRBJ2-2): KAGVTQTPRYLIKTRGQQVTLSCSPISGHRSVSWYQQTPGQGLQFLFEYFSETQRNKGNFPGRFSGRQFSNSRSEMNVSTLELGDSALYLCASSPGGDGELFFGEGSRLTVL.

The chain combines TRBV3-1 (or the pseudogene TRBV3-2) with TRBJ2-1; TRBD2 matches 7 bases. Trimming took 4 bases from V and 2 from J; bases not matched to a gene: 2. CDR3 length: 14 residues. The germline CDR1 and CDR2 sequences are LGHDT and YNNKEL (reference sequence). The CDR3 sequence: CASSPSGAYNEQFF. CDR3 in DNA: TGTGCCAGCAGCCCTAGCGGTGCCTACAATGAGCAGTTCTTC.

V usage is TRBV29-1 and J usage is TRBJ1-5, with D hard to call. From germline, CDR1 is SQVTM and CDR2 ANQGSEA. This CDR3 is 13 amino acids long. Trimming removed 4 bases from V and 6 bases from J, with 13 bases in between. CDR3 in amino acids: CSVAEQRTQPQHF. The CDR3, as DNA: TGCAGCGTTGCAGAACAGAGAACTCAGCCCCAGCATTTT.

The V call is TRBV2, the J call TRBJ2-3; D is perhaps TRBD2 (5 bases). V shed 5 bases and J shed 2 bases, with 8 bases lying between them. Germline-derived CDR1 and CDR2 are SNHLY and FYNNEI. This CDR3 spans 13 amino acids. The CDR3 spells CASSREFTDTQYF. The CDR3, as DNA: TGTGCCAGCAGTAGGGAGTTCACAGATACGCAGTATTTT. The entire variable domain, with the rest obtained from reference TRBV2 and TRBJ2-3, is as follows: EPEVTQTPSHQVTQMGQEVILRCVPISNHLYFYWYRQILGQKVEFLVSFYNNEISEKSEIFDDQFSVERPDGSNFTLKIRSTKLEDSAMYFCASSREFTDTQYFGPGTRLTVL.

Only one count was recorded for this clone. The chain employs TRBV27 and TRBJ1-4; D gene ambiguous. The V end was cut by 2 bases, the J end by 1 base, with 8 bases between. This CDR3 spans 15 amino acids. The germline gives CDR1 MNHEY, CDR2 SMNVEV (reference sequence). CDR3 sequence: CASSLVPVTNEKLFF. The CDR3 coding sequence is TGTGCCAGCAGTTTAGTGCCAGTAACTAATGAAAAACTGTTTTTT.

The chain combines TRBV5-6 with TRBJ2-3, with 7 bases that match TRBD1. Germline loops: CDR1 SGHDT, CDR2 YYEEEE. With V trimmed by 0 bases and J by 1 base, 5 bases remained unmatched. The CDR3 runs 16 residues. In nucleotides, the CDR3 is TGTGCCAGCAGCTTGGGGGACAGAATACGCACAGATACGCAGTATTTT. This codes for CASSLGDRIRTDTQYF.

This chain connects TRBV5-5 to TRBJ1-5, with TRBD1 matching over 7 bases. Germline values: CDR1 SGHKS, CDR2 YYEKEE (reference sequence). J lost 6 bases, V lost 5 bases, and 8 bases had no gene match. The CDR3 has 14 amino acids. The CDR3 is CASRITGDGQPQHF. The CDR3, as DNA: TGTGCCAGCAGAATCACAGGGGACGGTCAGCCCCAGCATTTT.

About this clone: A read error may explain this, as a much larger clone is one base away. The chain links TRBV6-2 or TRBV6-3 to TRBJ2-7, with D possibly being TRBD2 (6 bases). The CDR3 runs 15 residues. CDR1 is MNHEY, CDR2 SVGEGT, per germline. As DNA, the CDR3 is TGTACCAGCAGTTACGGGTTAGCGGCATCCTACGAGCAGTACTTC. This codes for CTSSYGLAASYEQYF.

This chain links TRBV10-3 with TRBJ1-2, with unresolved D. Trimming took off 0 bases at V and 4 bases at J, with 12 bases between the two ends. This CDR3 has 15 residues. Germline V CDR1 and CDR2: ENHRY, SYGVKD. CDR3 in amino acids: CAISESSTSGYGYTF. CDR3 sequence (DNA): TGTGCCATCAGTGAGTCCTCGACATCTGGCTATGGCTACACCTTC.

This chain joins TRBV24-1 and TRBJ2-3, with D possibly being TRBD1 (5 bases). Germline CDR1 is KGHDR and CDR2 is SFDVKD. This CDR3 contains 14 residues. V was pared by 5 bases and J by 2 bases, with 10 bases between. The CDR3 loop is CATSVSGNTDTQYF. The DNA of the CDR3 is TGTGCCACCAGTGTGTCAGGGAACACAGATACGCAGTATTTT.

V and J are TRBV5-8 and TRBJ2-1, with D perhaps matching TRBD2 (5 bases). Germline V gene lookup returns CDR1 SGHTS and CDR2 YDEGEE. The germline V and J ends were trimmed by 4 bases and 9 bases, with 23 bases remaining between them. The CDR3 is made up of 16 amino acids. CDR3: CASSLASAGGSSEQFF. CDR3 DNA: TGTGCCAGCAGCCTGGCGTCGGCAGGTGGGAGTAGTGAGCAGTTCTTC.

The chain is built from TRBV6-5 and TRBJ1-2; TRBD1 matches at 8 bases. The V segment lost 2 bases and the J segment 7 bases; nucleotides outside the gene matches: 9. There are 15 residues in the CDR3. Germline V gives CDR1 MNHEY, CDR2 SVGAGI. In nucleotides, the CDR3 is TGTGCCAGCAGTTACCTAAGCGACAGGGGAGCTGGCTACACCTTC. Translation: CASSYLSDRGAGYTF.

The gene calls are TRBV7-9 and TRBJ1-4; D is possibly TRBD1 (6 bases). The CDR3 consists of 16 residues. Germline V gene sequence: CDR1 SEHNR, CDR2 FQNEAQ (reference sequence). V lost 7 bases to trimming and J lost 3 bases, with 18 bases between them. CDR3 coding DNA: TGTGCCAGCACCCTGGGGGGGCTTCGTCCTAATGAAAAACTGTTTTTT. Translation gives CASTLGGLRPNEKLFF.

This clone was counted a single time. The chain links TRBV5-1 to TRBJ1-1; D is unclear. The CDR3 runs 14 residues. Looked up from germline, CDR1 is SGHRS and CDR2 is YFSETQ. Between the trimmed V and J ends, which lost 0 bases and 1 base, there was a span of 7 bases. The CDR3 loop is CASSLAQRNTEAFF. CDR3 nucleotide sequence: TGCGCCAGCAGCTTGGCACAGAGGAACACTGAAGCTTTCTTT.

V is TRBV7-2 and J is TRBJ2-2, with a weak D call TRBD2 (5 bases). Germline CDR1 is SGHTA and CDR2 is FQGNSA. The CDR3 spans 15 residues. Between the trimmed V and J ends, which lost 1 base and 1 base, there was a span of 7 bases. In nucleotides, the CDR3 is TGTGCCAGCAGCTTAGTGAGGGTGAACACCGGGGAGCTGTTTTTT. This codes for CASSLVRVNTGELFF.

This chain connects TRBV10-3 to TRBJ1-2; 7 bases are shared with TRBD1. Unmatched junction bases numbered 11, after V lost 5 bases and J lost 5 bases. The CDR3 runs to 15 residues. In germline, CDR1 is ENHRY, CDR2 SYGVKD. The CDR3 sequence: CAISQGDGAIYGYTF. CDR3 coding DNA: TGTGCCATCAGTCAGGGGGATGGGGCAATTTATGGCTACACCTTC.

V usage is TRBV2 and J usage is TRBJ1-4; D perhaps matches TRBD1 (5 bases). This CDR3 contains 15 residues. CDR1 is SNHLY, CDR2 FYNNEI, per germline. V lost 4 bases to trimming and J lost 7 bases, with 16 bases between them. CDR3 DNA: TGTGCCAGCAGTGGACCACAGGTTGGTGGTGAAAAACTGTTTTTT. Protein product: CASSGPQVGGEKLFF.

This sequence joins TRBV25-1 and TRBJ1-6; no clear D gene. CDR3 size: 14 residues. Looked up from germline, CDR1 is MGHDK and CDR2 is SYGVNS. The germline V and J ends were trimmed by 6 bases and 0 bases, with 6 bases remaining between them. The DNA for the CDR3 is TGTGCCAGCAGGGAGGTCTCCTATAATTCACCCCTCCACTTT. This sequence encodes CASREVSYNSPLHF.

V is TRBV7-6 and J is TRBJ2-7, with TRBD1 matching 10 bases. Germline V gene lookup returns CDR1 SGHVS and CDR2 FNYEAQ. The J segment lost 5 bases and the V segment lost 3 bases, leaving 7 bases of the junction unmatched. This CDR3 is 15 amino acids long. The CDR3 region has the DNA TGTGCCAGCAGCTTTGGGGACAGGGGTCTCAACGAGCAGTACTTC. Encoded protein: CASSFGDRGLNEQYF.